This record looks at one TCR beta chain sequence and its context. Clones were read by immunoSEQ multiplex PCR, and TCRdb kept only the in-frame ones, dropping some. The sample gives 93,000 or so clones, around 89% of which show up once; about 20% is in the top ten. The data belong to a study of control samples from healthy donors and cancer patients. The germline V and J ends were trimmed by 0 bases and 3 bases, with 5 bases remaining between them. Germline lookup yields CDR1 SGHVS and CDR2 FQNEAQ. CDR3 length: 13 amino acids. The source of this sequence is a man between 60 and 75 years old with lung cancer. The rearrangement links TRBV7-8 to TRBJ1-1; no firm D call. The specimen sequenced was PBMCs. The CDR3: CASSLATHTEAFF. CDR3 sequence (DNA): TGTGCCAGCAGCTTAGCCACCCACACTGAAGCTTTCTTT. The variable domain in full, completed from reference TRBV7-8 and TRBJ1-1, reads GAGVSQSPRYKVAKRGQDVALRCDPISGHVSLFWYQQALGQGPEFLTYFQNEAQLDKSGLPSDRFFAERPEGSVSTLKIQRTQQEDSAVYLCASSLATHTEAFFGQGTRLTVV.